This record looks at one TCR beta chain sequence and its context. This clonotype was found a few times. The antigen this receptor binds is unknown. One base away there is no much larger clone; base qualities are not given. This record belongs to a study of blood T cells in healthy people across ages (dated by TCRdb to 2015 to 2017). About the study as a whole: Template switching captured roughly one uniquely barcoded TCR beta cDNA molecule per two T cells in model experiments. Using deep sequencing normalized with unique cDNA molecular identifiers, the study measured how TCR beta repertoire diversity changes with age. Four age groups were formed from the donors: young (average approximately 15 years), middle-aged (approximately 39), aged (over 55) and long-lived (roughly 81). To avoid experimental bias, donors of different ages were distributed randomly across sequencing lanes. Two additional independent replicas of 1 million unique cDNA reads from the same blood draw were analyzed for two donors (one aged 18 to 29 and one aged 80 or older).

Overall study results and their limits: There was a strong correlation between observed TCR beta diversity and the percentage of naive T cells measured by flow cytometry. Because profiling used bulk unsorted PBMCs, naive and antigen-experienced compartments could not be compared conclusively. Compared with the aged group, the long-lived group had more naive CD4+ T cells, fewer expanded clones and increased TCR diversity, a pattern suggesting age selection. Observed TCR beta diversity per million T cells fell roughly linearly with age, and a significant reduction was already apparent by age roughly 40. Estimates of total diversity based on one million sequenced T cells were regarded as lower bounds and as underestimates. Donor CMV infection status was unknown, potentially confounding age-related changes in expanded clonotypes.

From cysteine to phenylalanine, the CDR3 is 16 amino acids long. The DNA shown is the 48-base CDR3, in frame from base 1. Donors were under 40 systemically healthy Caucasian individuals from Russia aged 6 to 90 years. Roughly 10 milliliters of peripheral blood were collected from each donor into EDTA-treated Vacutainer tubes. Ficoll-Paque density-gradient centrifugation was used to isolate PBMCs, with at least 6 million obtained per sample. Trizol reagent was used to extract total RNA from PBMCs, with at least 6 micrograms per sample. For every donor, an aliquot of PBMCs went through flow cytometry to measure the percentages of naive CD45RAhigh/CD27high T cells. Library prep was done by 5' RACE. TCRdb records Illumina HiSeq 2500 as the sequencer. A second roughly 6 to 12 cycle PCR used a sample-barcoded 5' primer and a J-beta primer mix. A unique molecular identifier was introduced onto each TCR beta cDNA molecule by a template-switch 5' adaptor carrying 12 random nucleotides. At least 3 million CDR3-containing paired-end reads were obtained from each sample. First-strand cDNA synthesis was performed from all RNA using the Mint cDNA synthesis kit, with priming by a TRBC-specific oligonucleotide. All cDNA was treated with uracil-DNA glycosylase and then went through a first 18-cycle PCR with the universal primers M1SS and BC2_uni_R. As for how the authors treated the data: Normalization of each sample was performed by random selection of 1 million high-quality reads, each carrying a distinct molecular identifier. Instead of being binned into consensus sequences, reads that shared molecular identifiers were thrown out. CDR3 identification, clonotype clustering and error correction used MiTCR with a Q25 quality threshold and the strictest error-elimination algorithm. A nonparametric unseen species model using Euler transformation provided a lower-bound estimate of total TCR beta diversity. In TCRdb, the public reads were trimmed at Q25 with fastp and aligned with MiXCR, with productive beta chains retained. Merged by CDR3 protein, the rows form single entries marked with the most common genes and DNA. The V and J calls reflect TCRdb's pipeline rather than the authors' work. This sample lists about 780,000 distinct CDR3 sequences; around 50% were detected once. 15% to 20% of the sample belongs to the ten largest clones.

The TCR was taken from an elderly man in good health. The rearranged chain carries TRBV21-1 and TRBJ1-5; the D call TRBD1 from the table was never checked on the DNA. TRBV21-1 is a documented pseudogene. The sequenced sample consisted of blood. The DNA sequence is as follows: TGTGCCAGCAGCGCGGGGAGAACCCGGGGGGATCAGCCCCAGCATTTT. This translates into CASSAGRTRGDQPQHF.